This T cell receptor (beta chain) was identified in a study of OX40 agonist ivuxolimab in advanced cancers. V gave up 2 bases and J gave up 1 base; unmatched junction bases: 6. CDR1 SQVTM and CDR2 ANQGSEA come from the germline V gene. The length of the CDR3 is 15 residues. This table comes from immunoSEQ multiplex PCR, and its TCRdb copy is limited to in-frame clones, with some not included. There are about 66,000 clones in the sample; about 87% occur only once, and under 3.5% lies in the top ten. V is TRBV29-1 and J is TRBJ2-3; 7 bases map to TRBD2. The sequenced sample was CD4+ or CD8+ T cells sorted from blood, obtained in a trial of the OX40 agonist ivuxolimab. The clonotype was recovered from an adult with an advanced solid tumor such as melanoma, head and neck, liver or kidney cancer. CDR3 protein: CSVEITAGGTDTQYF. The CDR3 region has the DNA TGCAGCGTTGAAATAACGGCGGGAGGCACAGATACGCAGTATTTT.